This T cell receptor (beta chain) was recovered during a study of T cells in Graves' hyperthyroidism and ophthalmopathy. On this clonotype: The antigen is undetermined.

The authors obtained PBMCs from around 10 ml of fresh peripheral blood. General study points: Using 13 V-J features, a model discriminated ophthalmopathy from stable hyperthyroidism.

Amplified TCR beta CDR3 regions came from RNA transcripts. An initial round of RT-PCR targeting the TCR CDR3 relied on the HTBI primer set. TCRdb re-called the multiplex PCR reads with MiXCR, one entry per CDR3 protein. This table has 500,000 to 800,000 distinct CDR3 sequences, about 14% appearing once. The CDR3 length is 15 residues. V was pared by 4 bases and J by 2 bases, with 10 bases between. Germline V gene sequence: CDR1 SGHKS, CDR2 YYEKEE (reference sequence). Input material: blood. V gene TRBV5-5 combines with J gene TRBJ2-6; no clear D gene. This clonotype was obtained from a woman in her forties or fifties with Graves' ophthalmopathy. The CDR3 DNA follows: TGTGCCAGCAGCCCCTCCCAGACTGGGGCCAACGTCCTGACTTTC. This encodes CASSPSQTGANVLTF.